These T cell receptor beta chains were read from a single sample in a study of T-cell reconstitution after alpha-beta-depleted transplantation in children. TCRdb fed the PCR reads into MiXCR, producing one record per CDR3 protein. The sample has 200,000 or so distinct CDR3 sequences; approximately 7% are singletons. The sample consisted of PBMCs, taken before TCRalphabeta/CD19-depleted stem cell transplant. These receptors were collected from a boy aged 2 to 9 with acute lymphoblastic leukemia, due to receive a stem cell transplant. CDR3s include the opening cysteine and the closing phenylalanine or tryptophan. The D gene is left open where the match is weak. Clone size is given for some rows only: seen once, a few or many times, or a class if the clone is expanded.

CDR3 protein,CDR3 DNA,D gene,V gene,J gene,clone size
CSASPQGANYGYTF,TGCAGTGCCTCACCCCAGGGGGCGAACTATGGCTACACCTTC,TRBD1,TRBV20-1,TRBJ1-2,many
CASSYTGGTNQPQHF,TGTGCCAGCAGTTATACAGGGGGTACCAATCAGCCCCAGCATTTT,TRBD1,TRBV28,TRBJ1-5,NA
CASSNSYNSPLHF,TGCGCCAGCTCAAACTCCTATAATTCACCCCTCCACTTT,NA,TRBV5-1,TRBJ1-6,few
CASSVGTQTYNEQFF,TGTGCCAGCAGCGTAGGGACTCAGACCTACAATGAGCAGTTCTTC,NA,TRBV9,TRBJ2-1,many
CASSLETGIGYGYTF,TGCGCCAGCAGCTTGGAGACAGGGATTGGGTATGGCTACACCTTC,TRBD1,TRBV5-1,TRBJ1-2,many
CASSQSGTADTQYF,TGCGCCAGCAGCCAATCCGGGACAGCAGATACGCAGTATTTT,TRBD1,TRBV4-3,TRBJ2-3,many
CSSGGVFVTDTQYF,TGCAGTAGCGGGGGGGTTTTCGTCACAGATACGCAGTATTTT,TRBD2,TRBV29-1,TRBJ2-3,many
CASSGKGGYGYTF,TGTGCCAGCAGTGGGAAGGGTGGCTATGGCTACACCTTC,NA,TRBV27,TRBJ1-2,many
CASSYRTSGLIPSYHEQFF,TGTGCCAGCAGTTACCGGACTAGCGGGCTTATCCCTTCCTACCATGAGCAGTTCTTC,TRBD2,TRBV6-5,TRBJ2-1,few
CAWSVGREPYEQYF,TGTGCCTGGAGTGTAGGCAGGGAACCCTACGAGCAGTACTTC,NA,TRBV30,TRBJ2-7,few
CAISDRGTGELFF,TGTGCCATCAGTGACAGGGGGACCGGGGAGCTGTTTTTT,TRBD1,TRBV10-3,TRBJ2-2,many
CAISDSGELFF,TGTGCCATCAGTGATTCCGGGGAGCTGTTTTTT,NA,TRBV10-3,TRBJ2-2,many
CASSYRRFSYEQYF,TGTGCCAGCAGTTACAGAAGATTCTCCTACGAGCAGTACTTC,NA,TRBV6-2/TRBV6-3,TRBJ2-7,many
CSVDQGGGYTF,TGCAGCGTTGATCAGGGAGGTGGCTACACCTTC,NA,TRBV29-1,TRBJ1-2,many
CASSEIVFGRTEQFF,TGCGCCAGCAGTGAGATTGTGTTTGGGAGGACAGAGCAGTTCTTC,NA,TRBV10-1,TRBJ2-1,many
CASKAVRGTDTQYF,TGTGCCAGCAAAGCGGTCAGAGGCACAGATACGCAGTATTTT,NA,TRBV7-2,TRBJ2-3,few
CASRGASGRITGELFF,TGTGCCAGCAGGGGAGCGAGCGGAAGAATCACCGGGGAGCTGTTTTTT,NA,TRBV28,TRBJ2-2,NA
CASSRIQGVSGNTIYF,TGTGCCAGCAGCCGAATACAGGGGGTCTCTGGAAACACCATATATTTT,TRBD1,TRBV12-3/TRBV12-4,TRBJ1-3,many
CASTGTSAYNEQFF,TGTGCCAGCACGGGGACTAGCGCTTACAATGAGCAGTTCTTC,TRBD2,TRBV28,TRBJ2-1,few
CASSLSGMGTEAFF,TGCGCCAGCAGCTTGTCCGGGATGGGCACTGAAGCTTTCTTT,NA,TRBV5-1,TRBJ1-1,many
CASSALFGETQYF,TGTGCCAGCAGTGCCTTATTCGGGGAGACCCAGTACTTC,NA,TRBV12-3/TRBV12-4,TRBJ2-5,few
CSAQGLRETQYF,TGCAGCGCCCAGGGTCTTCGAGAGACCCAGTACTTC,NA,TRBV29-1,TRBJ2-5,many
CATSRDRTGPNEQFF,TGTGCCACCAGCAGAGATCGGACAGGCCCCAATGAGCAGTTCTTC,TRBD1,TRBV15,TRBJ2-1,many
CATSRDKGFKGYTF,TGTGCCACCAGCAGAGATAAGGGGTTCAAGGGCTACACCTTC,NA,TRBV15,TRBJ1-2,many
CASSLSTPGRVSYEQYF,TGTGCCAGCAGTTTGTCTACCCCGGGTCGGGTCTCCTACGAGCAGTACTTC,NA,TRBV27,TRBJ2-7,many
CSASSGTASSYEQYF,TGCAGTGCTAGTTCCGGGACAGCAAGCTCCTACGAGCAGTACTTC,TRBD1,TRBV20-1,TRBJ2-7,many
CASSLWGPWTGGSGANVLTF,TGTGCCAGCAGCTTGTGGGGGCCGTGGACAGGCGGCTCTGGGGCCAACGTCCTGACTTTC,TRBD1,TRBV5-6,TRBJ2-6,NA
CSSSLGAAPYNEQFF,TGTTCCAGCAGCTTAGGGGCGGCCCCCTACAATGAGCAGTTCTTC,NA,TRBV7-9,TRBJ2-1,few
CASSQGGLQNNEQFF,TGTGCCAGCAGCCAAGGGGGACTACAAAACAATGAGCAGTTCTTC,TRBD2,TRBV4-2,TRBJ2-1,few
CASYGREGYTEAFF,TGTGCCAGTTATGGACGGGAGGGGTACACTGAAGCTTTCTTT,NA,TRBV19,TRBJ1-1,NA
CAITGLADTGELFF,TGTGCCATCACCGGACTAGCCGACACCGGGGAGCTGTTTTTT,TRBD2,TRBV10-3,TRBJ2-2,many
CASRSGLQETQYF,TGTGCCAGCCGCTCGGGGCTCCAAGAGACCCAGTACTTC,NA,TRBV7-2,TRBJ2-5,many
CASSGRVESEQFF,TGTGCCAGCAGCGGAAGGGTTGAGAGTGAGCAGTTCTTC,NA,TRBV7-9,TRBJ2-1,many
CASSNLLALYEQYF,TGTGCCAGCAGCAATCTTCTCGCTCTCTACGAGCAGTACTTC,NA,TRBV7-9,TRBJ2-7,many
CASSLYREQETQYF,TGTGCCAGCAGTCTCTACAGGGAACAAGAGACCCAGTACTTC,NA,TRBV27,TRBJ2-5,many
CASSEGTYNTGELFF,TGTGCCAGCAGTGAAGGAACTTATAACACCGGGGAGCTGTTTTTT,NA,TRBV2,TRBJ2-2,many
CASGDNSYNEQFF,TGTGCCAGCGGGGATAACTCCTACAATGAGCAGTTCTTC,NA,TRBV5-4,TRBJ2-1,many
CASSLDQSGRLYEQYF,TGTGCCAGCAGCTTAGACCAGAGCGGGAGGTTATACGAGCAGTACTTC,TRBD2,TRBV11-2,TRBJ2-7,few
CASYSLEETQYF,TGTGCCAGCTACTCCTTGGAAGAGACCCAGTACTTC,NA,TRBV28,TRBJ2-5,many
CASSQDQGGKTQYF,TGTGCCAGCAGCCAAGATCAGGGAGGGAAGACCCAGTACTTC,TRBD2,TRBV14,TRBJ2-5,NA
CASSEQGSFYEQYF,TGTGCCAGCAGCGAACAGGGGTCCTTTTACGAGCAGTACTTC,TRBD1,TRBV27,TRBJ2-7,many
CSVAGLAGGPRETQYF,TGCAGCGTTGCTGGACTAGCGGGAGGACCCCGAGAGACCCAGTACTTC,TRBD2,TRBV29-1,TRBJ2-5,many
CSARFVSRGGNEQFF,TGCAGTGCTAGATTCGTCTCGCGGGGTGGAAATGAGCAGTTCTTC,NA,TRBV20-1,TRBJ2-1,many
CASSLGSMGALDEQFF,TGCGCCAGCAGCTTGGGGTCCATGGGGGCGCTGGATGAGCAGTTCTTC,NA,TRBV5-1,TRBJ2-1,many
CASSLASGNNEQFF,TGTGCCAGCAGCTTAGCTAGCGGAAACAATGAGCAGTTCTTC,NA,TRBV7-2,TRBJ2-1,many
CASSLGTFYTEAFF,TGTGCCAGCAGCTTAGGTACGTTCTACACTGAAGCTTTCTTT,NA,TRBV11-2,TRBJ1-1,NA
CASCPSGGTDTQYF,TGTGCCAGCTGTCCTAGCGGGGGCACAGATACGCAGTATTTT,TRBD2,TRBV5-6,TRBJ2-3,few
CASSVRGQGPYEQYF,TGTGCCAGCAGCGTTCGGGGACAGGGACCCTACGAGCAGTACTTC,TRBD1,TRBV9,TRBJ2-7,few
CASKRPPLETEAFF,TGTGCCAGCAAGAGGCCGCCGTTGGAGACTGAAGCTTTCTTT,NA,TRBV7-8,TRBJ1-1,few
CASGTSGMPDTQYF,TGTGCCAGTGGGACTAGCGGGATGCCAGATACGCAGTATTTT,TRBD2,TRBV7-2,TRBJ2-3,many
CASSSSTSPGELFF,TGTGCCAGCAGCTCCTCGACTAGCCCCGGGGAGCTGTTTTTT,TRBD2,TRBV7-3,TRBJ2-2,many
CASSQDRGASQVQPQHF,TGCGCCAGCAGCCAAGACAGGGGGGCCTCGCAGGTCCAGCCCCAGCATTTT,TRBD1,TRBV4-3,TRBJ1-5,few
CATSDRGGSTYEQYF,TGTGCCACCAGTGATCGAGGAGGATCCACCTACGAGCAGTACTTC,NA,TRBV24-1,TRBJ2-7,few